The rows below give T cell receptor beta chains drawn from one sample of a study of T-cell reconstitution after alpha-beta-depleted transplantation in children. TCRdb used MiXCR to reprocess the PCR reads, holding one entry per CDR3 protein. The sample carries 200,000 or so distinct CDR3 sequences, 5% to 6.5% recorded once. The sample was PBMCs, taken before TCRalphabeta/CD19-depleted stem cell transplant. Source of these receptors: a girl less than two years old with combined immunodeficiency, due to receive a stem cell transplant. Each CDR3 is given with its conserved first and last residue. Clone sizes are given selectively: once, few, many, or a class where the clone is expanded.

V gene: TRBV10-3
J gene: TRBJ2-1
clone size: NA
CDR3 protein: CATLQRNPYNEQFF

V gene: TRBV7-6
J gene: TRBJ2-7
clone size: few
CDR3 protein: CASSENRGPYEQYF

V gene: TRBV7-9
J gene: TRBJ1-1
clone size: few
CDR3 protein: CASSPRTGMRNTEAFF

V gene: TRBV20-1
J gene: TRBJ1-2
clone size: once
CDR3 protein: CSARIGTGLNYGYTF

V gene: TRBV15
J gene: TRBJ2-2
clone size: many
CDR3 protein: CATSRRGPNTGELFF

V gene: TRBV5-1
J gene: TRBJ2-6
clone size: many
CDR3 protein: CASSWPSRQTTSGANVLTF

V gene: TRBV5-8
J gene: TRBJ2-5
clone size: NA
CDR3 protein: CASSWGLSSDIQETQYF

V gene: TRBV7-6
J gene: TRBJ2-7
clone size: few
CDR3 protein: CASSQVGNEQYF

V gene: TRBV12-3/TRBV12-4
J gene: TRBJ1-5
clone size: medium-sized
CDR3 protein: CASSLSTTGNQPQHF

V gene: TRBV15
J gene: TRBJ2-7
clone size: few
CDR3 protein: CATSENKGWGYEQYF

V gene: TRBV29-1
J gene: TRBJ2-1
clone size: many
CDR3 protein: CSHVPVSSYNEQFF

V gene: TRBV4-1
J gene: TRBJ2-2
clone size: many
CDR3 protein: CASSQGGLSTGELFF

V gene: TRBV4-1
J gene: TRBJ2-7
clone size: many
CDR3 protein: CASSQVFGPYEQYF

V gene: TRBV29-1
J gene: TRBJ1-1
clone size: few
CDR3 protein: CSADRTAPEAFF

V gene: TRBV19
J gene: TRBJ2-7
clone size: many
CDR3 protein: CASSISGSSSEQYF

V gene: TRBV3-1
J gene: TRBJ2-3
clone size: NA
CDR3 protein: CASSQPTSGLTDTQYF

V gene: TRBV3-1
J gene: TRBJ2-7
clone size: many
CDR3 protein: CASRPSASGYEQYF

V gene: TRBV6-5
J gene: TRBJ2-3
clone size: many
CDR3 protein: CASSYSGLSSTDTQYF

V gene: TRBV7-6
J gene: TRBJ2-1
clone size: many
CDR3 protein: CASSFFTISREQFF

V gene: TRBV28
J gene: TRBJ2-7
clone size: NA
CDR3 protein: CASSWTAGEQYF

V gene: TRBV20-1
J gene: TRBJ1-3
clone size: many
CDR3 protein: CSARIPRTGANTIYF

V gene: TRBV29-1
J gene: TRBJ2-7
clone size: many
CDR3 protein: CSVGTGVYEQYF

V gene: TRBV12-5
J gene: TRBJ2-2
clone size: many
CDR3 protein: CASGLSSAANTGELFF

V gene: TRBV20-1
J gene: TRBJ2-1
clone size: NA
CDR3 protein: CSAENAGLAGGAGYNEQFF

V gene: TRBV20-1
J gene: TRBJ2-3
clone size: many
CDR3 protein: CSARPFKGQRGRTDTQYF

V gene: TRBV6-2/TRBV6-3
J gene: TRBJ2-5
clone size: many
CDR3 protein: CASSRRKWETQYF

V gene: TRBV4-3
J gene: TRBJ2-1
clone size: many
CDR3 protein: CASSQDVGYPYNEQFF

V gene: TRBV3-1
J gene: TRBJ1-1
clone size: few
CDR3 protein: CASSHGGRVTEAFF

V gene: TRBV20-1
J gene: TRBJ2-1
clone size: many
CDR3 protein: CSATPPAGGYEQFF

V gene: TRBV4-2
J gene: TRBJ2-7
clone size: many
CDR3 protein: CASSTVGSYEQYF

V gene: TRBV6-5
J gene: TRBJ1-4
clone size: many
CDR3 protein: CASSLQITNEKLFF

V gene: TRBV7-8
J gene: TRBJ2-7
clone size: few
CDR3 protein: CASSSRGVAGGSSYEQYF

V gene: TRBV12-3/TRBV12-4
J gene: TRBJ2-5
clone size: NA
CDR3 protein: CASSYTSAQETQYF

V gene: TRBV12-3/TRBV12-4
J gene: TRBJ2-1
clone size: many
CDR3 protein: CASSALGGPYNEQFF

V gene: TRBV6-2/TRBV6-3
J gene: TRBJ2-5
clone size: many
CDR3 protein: CASSGSLGETQYF

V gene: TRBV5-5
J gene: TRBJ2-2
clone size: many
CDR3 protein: CASSPPQRANGELFF

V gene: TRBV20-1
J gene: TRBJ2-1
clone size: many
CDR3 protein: CSARGGHLDNEQFF

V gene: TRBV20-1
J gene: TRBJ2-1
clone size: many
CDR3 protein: CSASIGGVGNEQFF

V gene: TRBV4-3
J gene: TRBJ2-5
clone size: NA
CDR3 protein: CASSQVTSGRSPQYF

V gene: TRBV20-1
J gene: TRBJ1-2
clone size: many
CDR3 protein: CSARDREDYGYTF

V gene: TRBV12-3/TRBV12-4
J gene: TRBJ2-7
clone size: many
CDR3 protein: CASRPGETYEQYF